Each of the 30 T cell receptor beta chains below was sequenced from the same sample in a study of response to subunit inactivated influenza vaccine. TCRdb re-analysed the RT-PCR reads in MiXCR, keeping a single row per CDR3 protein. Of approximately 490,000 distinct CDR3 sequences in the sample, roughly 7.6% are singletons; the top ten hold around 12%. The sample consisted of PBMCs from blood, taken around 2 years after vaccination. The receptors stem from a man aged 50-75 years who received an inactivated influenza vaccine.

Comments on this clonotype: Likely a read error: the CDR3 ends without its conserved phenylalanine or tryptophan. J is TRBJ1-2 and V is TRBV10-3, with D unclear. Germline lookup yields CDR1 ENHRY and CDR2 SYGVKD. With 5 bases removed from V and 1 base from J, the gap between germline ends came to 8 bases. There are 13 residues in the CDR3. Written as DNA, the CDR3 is TGTGCCATCAGTCCGGATAATAACTATGGCTACACCTAC. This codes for CAISPDNNYGYTY.

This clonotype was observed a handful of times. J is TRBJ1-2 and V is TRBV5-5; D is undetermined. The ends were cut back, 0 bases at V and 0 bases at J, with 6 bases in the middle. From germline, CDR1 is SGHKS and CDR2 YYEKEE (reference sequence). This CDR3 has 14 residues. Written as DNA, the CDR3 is TGTGCCAGCAGCTTGGAGCTGGCTAACTATGGCTACACCTTC. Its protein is CASSLELANYGYTF.

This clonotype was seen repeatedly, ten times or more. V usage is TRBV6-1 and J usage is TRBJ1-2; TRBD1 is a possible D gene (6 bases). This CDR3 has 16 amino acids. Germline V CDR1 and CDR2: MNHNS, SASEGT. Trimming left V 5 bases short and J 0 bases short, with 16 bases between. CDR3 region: CASSPGHTQANYGYTF. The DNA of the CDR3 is TGTGCCAGCAGTCCGGGACATACACAAGCTAACTATGGCTACACCTTC.

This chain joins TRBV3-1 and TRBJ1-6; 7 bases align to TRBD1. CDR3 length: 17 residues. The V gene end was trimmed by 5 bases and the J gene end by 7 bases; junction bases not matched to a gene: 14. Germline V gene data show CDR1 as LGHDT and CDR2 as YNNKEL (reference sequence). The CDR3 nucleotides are TGTGCCAGCAGCATGCGACCGGTGTACAGGGGAAATTCACCCCTCCACTTT. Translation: CASSMRPVYRGNSPLHF.

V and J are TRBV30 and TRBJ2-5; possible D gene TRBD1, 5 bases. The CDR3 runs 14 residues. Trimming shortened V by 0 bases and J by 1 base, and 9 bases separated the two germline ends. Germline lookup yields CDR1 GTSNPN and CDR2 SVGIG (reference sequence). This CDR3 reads CAWSVRQGQETQYF. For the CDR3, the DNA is TGTGCCTGGAGTGTACGGCAGGGCCAAGAGACCCAGTACTTC. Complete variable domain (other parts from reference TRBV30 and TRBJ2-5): SQTIHQWPATLVQPVGSPLSLECTVEGTSNPNLYWYRQAAGRGLQLLFYSVGIGQISSEVPQNLSASRPQDRQFILSSKKLLLSDSGFYLCAWSVRQGQETQYFGPGTRLLVL.

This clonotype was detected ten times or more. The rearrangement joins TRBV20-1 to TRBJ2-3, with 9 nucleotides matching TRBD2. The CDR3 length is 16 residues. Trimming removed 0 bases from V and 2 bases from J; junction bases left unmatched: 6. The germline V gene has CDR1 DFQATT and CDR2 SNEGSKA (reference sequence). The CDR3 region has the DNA TGCAGTGCTAGAGATTTTAGCGGGGGTTACACAGATACGCAGTATTTT. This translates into CSARDFSGGYTDTQYF.

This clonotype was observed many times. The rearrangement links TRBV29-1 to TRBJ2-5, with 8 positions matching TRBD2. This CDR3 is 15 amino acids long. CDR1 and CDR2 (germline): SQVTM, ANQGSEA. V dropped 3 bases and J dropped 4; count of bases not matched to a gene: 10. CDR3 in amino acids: CSVEGGLGRGETQYF. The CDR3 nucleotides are TGCAGCGTTGAGGGGGGTCTCGGGAGGGGAGAGACCCAGTACTTC.

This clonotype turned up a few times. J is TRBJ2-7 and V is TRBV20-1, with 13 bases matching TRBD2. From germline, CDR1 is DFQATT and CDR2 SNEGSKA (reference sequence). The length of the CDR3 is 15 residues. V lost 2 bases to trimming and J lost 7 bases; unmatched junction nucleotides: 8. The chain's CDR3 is CSARRLAGGRGEQYF. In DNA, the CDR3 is TGCAGTGCTAGAAGACTAGCGGGAGGCCGGGGGGAGCAGTACTTC.

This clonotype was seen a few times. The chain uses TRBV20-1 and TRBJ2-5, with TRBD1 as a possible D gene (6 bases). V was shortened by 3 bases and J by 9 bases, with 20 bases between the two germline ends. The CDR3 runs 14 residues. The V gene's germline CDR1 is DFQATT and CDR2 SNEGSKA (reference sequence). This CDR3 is CSARRGHPLKAQYF. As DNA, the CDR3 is TGCAGTGCTAGGAGGGGACACCCTTTAAAGGCCCAGTACTTC.

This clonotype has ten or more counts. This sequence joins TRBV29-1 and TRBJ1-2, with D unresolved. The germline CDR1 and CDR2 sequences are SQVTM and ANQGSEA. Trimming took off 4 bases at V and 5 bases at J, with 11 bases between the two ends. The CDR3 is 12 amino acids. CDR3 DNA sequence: TGCAGCGTTGCGTCCGGGGATTATGGCTACACCTTC. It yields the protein CSVASGDYGYTF.

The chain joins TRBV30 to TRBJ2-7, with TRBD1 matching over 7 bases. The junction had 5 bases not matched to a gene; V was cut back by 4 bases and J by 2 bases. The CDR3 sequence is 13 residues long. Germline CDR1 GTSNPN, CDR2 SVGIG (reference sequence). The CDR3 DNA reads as TGTGCCTGGAAACGACAGGGCACCTACGAGCAGTACTTC. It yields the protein CAWKRQGTYEQYF.

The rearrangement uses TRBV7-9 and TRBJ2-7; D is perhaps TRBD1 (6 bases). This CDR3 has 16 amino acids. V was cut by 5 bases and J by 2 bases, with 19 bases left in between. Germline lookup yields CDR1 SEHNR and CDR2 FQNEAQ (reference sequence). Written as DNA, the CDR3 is TGTGCCAGCAGCCCACCCGGAGTAGGGGGACCCTACGAGCAGTACTTC. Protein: CASSPPGVGGPYEQYF.

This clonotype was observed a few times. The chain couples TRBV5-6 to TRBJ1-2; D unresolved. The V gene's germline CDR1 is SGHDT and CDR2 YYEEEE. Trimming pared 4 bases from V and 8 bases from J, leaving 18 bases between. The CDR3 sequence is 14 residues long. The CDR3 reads CASSDWTQAGGYTF. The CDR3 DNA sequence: TGTGCCAGCAGCGACTGGACGCAGGCAGGAGGCTACACCTTC.

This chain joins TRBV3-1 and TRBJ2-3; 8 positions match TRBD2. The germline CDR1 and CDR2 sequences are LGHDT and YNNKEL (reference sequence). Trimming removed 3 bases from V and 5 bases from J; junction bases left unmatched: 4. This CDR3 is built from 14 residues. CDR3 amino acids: CASSHRAGVDTQYF. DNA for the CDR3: TGTGCCAGCAGCCATCGAGCGGGAGTAGATACGCAGTATTTT.

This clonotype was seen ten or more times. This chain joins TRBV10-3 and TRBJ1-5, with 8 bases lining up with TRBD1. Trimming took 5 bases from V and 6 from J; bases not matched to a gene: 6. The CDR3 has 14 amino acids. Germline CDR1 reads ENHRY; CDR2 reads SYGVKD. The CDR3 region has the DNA TGTGCCATCAGTACAGGGGGTCAGGGTCAGCCCCAGCATTTT. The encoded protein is CAISTGGQGQPQHF.

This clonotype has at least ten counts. CDR3 DNA sequence: TGTGCCAGCAGTTACTGGGACAGGCATGCTAACTATGGCTACACCTTC. Its translation is CASSYWDRHANYGYTF. The rearrangement links TRBV6-5 to TRBJ1-2; 8 positions match TRBD1. The CDR3 has 16 residues. Germline V gene data show CDR1 as MNHEY and CDR2 as SVGAGI. The junction had 4 bases not matched to a gene; V was cut back by 1 base and J by 0 bases.

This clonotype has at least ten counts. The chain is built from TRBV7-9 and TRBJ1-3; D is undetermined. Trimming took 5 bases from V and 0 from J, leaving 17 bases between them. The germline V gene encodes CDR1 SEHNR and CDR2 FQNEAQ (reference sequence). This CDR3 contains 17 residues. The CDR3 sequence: CASSPVGRFVSGNTIYF. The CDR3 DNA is TGTGCCAGCAGCCCCGTTGGGCGGTTCGTCTCTGGAAACACCATATATTTT.

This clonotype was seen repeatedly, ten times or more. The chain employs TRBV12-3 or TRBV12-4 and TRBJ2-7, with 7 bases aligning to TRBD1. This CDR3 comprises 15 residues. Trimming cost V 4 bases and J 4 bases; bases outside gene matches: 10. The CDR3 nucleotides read TGTGCCAGCAGTTCTAACAGGGGACCTTTGTACGAGCAGTACTTC. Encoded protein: CASSSNRGPLYEQYF.

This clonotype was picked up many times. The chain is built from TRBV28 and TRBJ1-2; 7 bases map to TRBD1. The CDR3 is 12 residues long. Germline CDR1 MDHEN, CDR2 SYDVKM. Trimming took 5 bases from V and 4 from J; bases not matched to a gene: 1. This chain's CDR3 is CASSNRGYGYTF. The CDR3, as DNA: TGTGCCAGCAGTAACAGGGGCTATGGCTACACCTTC.

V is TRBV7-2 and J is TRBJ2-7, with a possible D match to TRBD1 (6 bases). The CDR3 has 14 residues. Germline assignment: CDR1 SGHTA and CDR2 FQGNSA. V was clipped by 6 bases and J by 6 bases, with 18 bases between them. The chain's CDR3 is CASRRTNRAGEQYF. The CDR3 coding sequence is TGTGCCAGCAGACGGACGAACAGGGCGGGCGAGCAGTACTTC.

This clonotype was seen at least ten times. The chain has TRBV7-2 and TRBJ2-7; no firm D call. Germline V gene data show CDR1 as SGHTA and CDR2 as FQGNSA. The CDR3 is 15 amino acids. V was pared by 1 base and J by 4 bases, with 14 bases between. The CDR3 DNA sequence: TGTGCCAGCAGCTTAGGGTACAACTACCAGTACGAGCAGTACTTC. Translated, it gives CASSLGYNYQYEQYF. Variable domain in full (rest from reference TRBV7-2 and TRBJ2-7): GAGVSQSPSNKVTEKGKDVELRCDPISGHTALYWYRQSLGQGLEFLIYFQGNSAPDKSGLPSDRFSAERTGGSVSTLTIQRTQQEDSAVYLCASSLGYNYQYEQYFGPGTRLTVT.

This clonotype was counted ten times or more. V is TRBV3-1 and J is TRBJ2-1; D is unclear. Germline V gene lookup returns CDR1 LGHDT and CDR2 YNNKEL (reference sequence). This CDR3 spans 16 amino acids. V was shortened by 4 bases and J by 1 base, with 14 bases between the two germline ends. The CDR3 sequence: CASSPTVGVSYNEQFF. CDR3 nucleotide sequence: TGTGCCAGCAGCCCGACCGTTGGCGTTTCCTACAATGAGCAGTTCTTC.

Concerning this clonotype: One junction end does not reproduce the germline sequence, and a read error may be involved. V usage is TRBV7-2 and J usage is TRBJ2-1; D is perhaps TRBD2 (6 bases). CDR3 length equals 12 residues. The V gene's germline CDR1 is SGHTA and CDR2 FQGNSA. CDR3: CASSPWDSRIVF. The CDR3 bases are TGTGCCAGCAGCCCGTGGGACTCTCGAATAGTCTTC.

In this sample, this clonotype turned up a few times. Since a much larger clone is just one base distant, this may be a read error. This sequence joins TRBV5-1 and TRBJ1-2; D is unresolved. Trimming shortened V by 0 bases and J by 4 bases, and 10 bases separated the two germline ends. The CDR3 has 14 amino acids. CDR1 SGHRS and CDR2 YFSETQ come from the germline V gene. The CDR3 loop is CASSLAGGIYGYTF. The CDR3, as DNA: TGCGCCAGCAGCTTGGCCGGCGGGATCTATGGCTACACCTTC.

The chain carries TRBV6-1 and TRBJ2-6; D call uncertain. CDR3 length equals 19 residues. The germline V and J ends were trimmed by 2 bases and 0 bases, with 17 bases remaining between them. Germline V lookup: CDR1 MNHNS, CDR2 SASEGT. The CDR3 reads CASSETTTFQVSGANVLTF. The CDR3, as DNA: TGTGCCAGCAGTGAAACTACTACGTTCCAGGTCTCTGGGGCCAACGTCCTGACTTTC.

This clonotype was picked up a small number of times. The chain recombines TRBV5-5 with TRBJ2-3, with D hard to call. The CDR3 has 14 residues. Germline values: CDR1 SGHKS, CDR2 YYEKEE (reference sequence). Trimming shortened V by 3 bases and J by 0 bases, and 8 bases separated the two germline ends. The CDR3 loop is CASSSLRSTDTQYF. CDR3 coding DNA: TGTGCCAGCAGCTCGCTCAGAAGCACAGATACGCAGTATTTT.

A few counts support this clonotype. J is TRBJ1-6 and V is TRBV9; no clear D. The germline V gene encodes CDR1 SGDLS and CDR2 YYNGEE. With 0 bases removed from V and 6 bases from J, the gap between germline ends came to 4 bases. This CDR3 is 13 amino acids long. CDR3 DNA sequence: TGTGCCAGCAGCGTAGCGGCTAATTCACCCCTCCACTTT. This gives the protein CASSVAANSPLHF.

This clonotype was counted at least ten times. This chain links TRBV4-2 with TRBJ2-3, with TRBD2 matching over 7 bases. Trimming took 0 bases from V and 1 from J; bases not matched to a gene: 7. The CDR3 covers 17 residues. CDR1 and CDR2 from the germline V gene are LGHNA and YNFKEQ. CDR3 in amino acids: CASSQDPSSGGTDTQYF. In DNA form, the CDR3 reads TGTGCCAGCAGCCAAGACCCCTCCAGCGGGGGCACAGATACGCAGTATTTT.

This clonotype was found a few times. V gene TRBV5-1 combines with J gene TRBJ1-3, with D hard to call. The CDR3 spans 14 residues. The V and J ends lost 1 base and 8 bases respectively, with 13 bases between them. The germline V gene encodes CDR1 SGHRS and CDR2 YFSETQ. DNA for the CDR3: TGCGCCAGCAGCTTGAGTGGTGCACACCACACCATATATTTT. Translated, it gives CASSLSGAHHTIYF.

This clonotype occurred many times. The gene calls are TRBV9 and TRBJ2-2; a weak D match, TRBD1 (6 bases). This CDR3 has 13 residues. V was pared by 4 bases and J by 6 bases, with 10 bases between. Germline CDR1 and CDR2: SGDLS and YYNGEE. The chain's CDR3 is CASSFGTSGELFF. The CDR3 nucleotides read TGTGCCAGCAGCTTCGGGACATCCGGGGAGCTGTTTTTT.